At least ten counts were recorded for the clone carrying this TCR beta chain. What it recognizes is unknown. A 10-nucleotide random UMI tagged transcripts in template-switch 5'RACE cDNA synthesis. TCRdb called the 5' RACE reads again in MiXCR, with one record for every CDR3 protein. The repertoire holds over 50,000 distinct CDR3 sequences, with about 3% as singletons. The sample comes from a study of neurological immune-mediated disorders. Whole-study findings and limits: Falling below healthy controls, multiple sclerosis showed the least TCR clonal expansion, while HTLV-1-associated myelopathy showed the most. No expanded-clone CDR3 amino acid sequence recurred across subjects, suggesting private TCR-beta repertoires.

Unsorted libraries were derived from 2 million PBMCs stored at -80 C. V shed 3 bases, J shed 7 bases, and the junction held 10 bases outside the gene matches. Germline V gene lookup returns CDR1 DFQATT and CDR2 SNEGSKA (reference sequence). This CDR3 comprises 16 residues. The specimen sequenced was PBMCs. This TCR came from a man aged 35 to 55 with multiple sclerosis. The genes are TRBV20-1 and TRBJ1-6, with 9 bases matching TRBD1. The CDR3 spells CSASPLGGQGNSPLHF. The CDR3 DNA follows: TGCAGTGCTAGCCCCCTGGGAGGACAGGGGAATTCACCCCTCCACTTT.